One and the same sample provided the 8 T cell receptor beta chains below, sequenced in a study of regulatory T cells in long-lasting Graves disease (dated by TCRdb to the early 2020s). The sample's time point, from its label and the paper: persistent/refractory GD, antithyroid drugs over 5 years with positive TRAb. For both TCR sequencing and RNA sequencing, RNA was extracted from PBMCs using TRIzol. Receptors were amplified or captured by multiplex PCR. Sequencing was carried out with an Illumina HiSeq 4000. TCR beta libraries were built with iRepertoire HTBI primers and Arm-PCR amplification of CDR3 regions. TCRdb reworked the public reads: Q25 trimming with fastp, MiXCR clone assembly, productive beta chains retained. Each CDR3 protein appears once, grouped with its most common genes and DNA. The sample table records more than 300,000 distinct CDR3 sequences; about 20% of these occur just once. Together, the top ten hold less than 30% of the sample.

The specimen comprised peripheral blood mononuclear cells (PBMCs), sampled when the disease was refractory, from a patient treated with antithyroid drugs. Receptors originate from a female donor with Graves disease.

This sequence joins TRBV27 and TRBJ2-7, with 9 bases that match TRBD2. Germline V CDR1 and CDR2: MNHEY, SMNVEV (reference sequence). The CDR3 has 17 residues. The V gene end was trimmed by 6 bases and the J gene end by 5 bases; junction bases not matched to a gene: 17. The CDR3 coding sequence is TGTGCCAGCAGCGACATATCCCGTAGCGGGAGTCACAACGAGCAGTACTTC. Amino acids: CASSDISRSGSHNEQYF.

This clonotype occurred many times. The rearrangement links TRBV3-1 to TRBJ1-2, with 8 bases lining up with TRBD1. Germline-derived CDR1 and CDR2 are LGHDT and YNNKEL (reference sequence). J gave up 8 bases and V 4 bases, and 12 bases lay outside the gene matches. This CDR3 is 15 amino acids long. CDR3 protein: CASSPNPQGVYGYTF. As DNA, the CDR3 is TGTGCCAGCAGCCCCAACCCACAGGGGGTATACGGCTACACCTTC.

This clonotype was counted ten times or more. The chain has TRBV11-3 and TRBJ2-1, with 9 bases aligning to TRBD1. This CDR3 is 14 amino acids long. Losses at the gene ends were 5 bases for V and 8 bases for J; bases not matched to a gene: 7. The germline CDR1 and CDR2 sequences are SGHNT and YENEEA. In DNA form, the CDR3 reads TGTGCCAGCAGCCCGGGACAGGGAGGCGATGAGCAGTTCTTC. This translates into CASSPGQGGDEQFF.

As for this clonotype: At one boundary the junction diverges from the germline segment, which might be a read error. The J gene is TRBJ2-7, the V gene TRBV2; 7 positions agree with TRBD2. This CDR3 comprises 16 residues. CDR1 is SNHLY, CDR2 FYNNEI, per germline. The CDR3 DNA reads TGTGCCAGCAGTGAAGGGGCTAGCGGAGGCTCCCACGAGCAGTACTTC. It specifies CASSEGASGGSHEQYF.

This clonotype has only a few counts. The CDR3 coding sequence is TGTGCCAGCAGCCCCTGGACCGGGAAGAACACCGGGGAGCTGTTTTTT. Amino acid sequence: CASSPWTGKNTGELFF. The genes are TRBV11-3 and TRBJ2-2; D might be TRBD2 (5 bases). Per germline, CDR1 SGHNT and CDR2 YENEEA. V shed 5 bases and J shed 1 base, with 14 bases lying between them. The CDR3 totals 16 residues.

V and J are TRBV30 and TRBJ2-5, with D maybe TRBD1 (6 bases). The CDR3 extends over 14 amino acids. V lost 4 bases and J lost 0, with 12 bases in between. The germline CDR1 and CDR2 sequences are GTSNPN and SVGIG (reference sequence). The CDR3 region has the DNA TGTGCCTGGACCCCCGGGACATACCAAGAGACCCAGTACTTC. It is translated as CAWTPGTYQETQYF.

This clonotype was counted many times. The DNA for the CDR3 is TGTGCCAGCGTACTAAGGGGCCTAAGTATGAACACTGAAGCTTTCTTT. Protein: CASVLRGLSMNTEAFF. This chain links TRBV6-2 or TRBV6-3 with TRBJ1-1; a possible D gene is TRBD1 (5 bases). Trimming left V 8 bases short and J 0 bases short, with 19 bases between. Germline CDR1 is MNHEY and CDR2 is SVGEGT. The CDR3 runs 16 residues.

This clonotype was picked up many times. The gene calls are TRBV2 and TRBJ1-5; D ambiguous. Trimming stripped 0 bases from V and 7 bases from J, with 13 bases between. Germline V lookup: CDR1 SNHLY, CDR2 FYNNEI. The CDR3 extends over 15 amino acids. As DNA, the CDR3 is TGTGCCAGCAGTGAAGCAGGCAGAGTCAGACAGCCCCAGCATTTT. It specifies CASSEAGRVRQPQHF.